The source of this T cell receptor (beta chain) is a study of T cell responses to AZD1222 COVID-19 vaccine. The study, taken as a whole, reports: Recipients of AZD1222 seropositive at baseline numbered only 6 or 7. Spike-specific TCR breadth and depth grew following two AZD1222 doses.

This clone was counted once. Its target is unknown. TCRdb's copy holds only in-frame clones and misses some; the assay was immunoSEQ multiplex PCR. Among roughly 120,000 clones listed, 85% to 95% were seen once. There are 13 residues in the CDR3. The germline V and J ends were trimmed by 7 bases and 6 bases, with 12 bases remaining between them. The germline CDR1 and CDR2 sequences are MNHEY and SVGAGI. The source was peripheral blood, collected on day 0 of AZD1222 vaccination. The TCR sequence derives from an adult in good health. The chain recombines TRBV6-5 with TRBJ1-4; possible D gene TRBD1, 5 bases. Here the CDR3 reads CASISGGDEKLFF. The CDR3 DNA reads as TGTGCCAGCATATCGGGGGGAGATGAAAAACTGTTTTTT.